A single sample gave rise to the 11 T cell receptor beta chains below, sequenced in a study of blood T cells in healthy people across ages. Primed by a sample-barcoded 5' primer and a J-beta primer mix, a second PCR proceeded for about 6 to 11 cycles. TCRdb reprocessed the 5' RACE reads via MiXCR and lists one record per CDR3 protein. This sample has approximately 810,000 distinct CDR3 sequences; around 26% occur once, and the top ten carry 15% to 20%. What was sequenced was blood. The source is a woman older than 75 in good health.

V and J are TRBV27 and TRBJ1-6, with D possibly matching TRBD1 (6 bases). CDR3 length: 16 amino acids. Per the germline V gene, CDR1 is MNHEY and CDR2 is SMNVEV (reference sequence). V dropped 6 bases and J dropped 9 bases, with 21 bases sitting between them. The CDR3 bases are TGTGCCAGCAGCCTATGCAATACAGGGATGGTTTCACCCCTCCACTTT. Protein: CASSLCNTGMVSPLHF.

The chain is built from TRBV6-2 or TRBV6-3 and TRBJ2-5; D remains unclear. The germline gives CDR1 MNHEY, CDR2 SVGEGT. This CDR3 has 15 amino acids. Trimming removed 5 bases from V and 11 bases from J, with 24 bases in between. This chain's CDR3 is CASSRLVTRYNEQYF. The CDR3 region has the DNA TGTGCCAGCAGTCGCTTGGTGACCCGATACAATGAGCAGTACTTC.

This clonotype has a count of ten or more. This rearrangement joins TRBV7-9 to TRBJ2-5; the match to TRBD1 covers 8 bases. V was pared by 6 bases and J by 2 bases, with 2 bases of the junction left unmatched. There are 13 residues in the CDR3. Per the germline V gene, CDR1 is SEHNR and CDR2 is FQNEAQ (reference sequence). The CDR3 protein is CASRGTGQETQYF. Here the CDR3 DNA reads TGTGCCAGCAGGGGGACAGGACAAGAGACCCAGTACTTC. Together with reference TRBV7-9 and TRBJ2-5, the CDR3 gives the full variable domain: DTGVSQNPRHKITKRGQNVTFRCDPISEHNRLYWYRQTLGQGPEFLTYFQNEAQLEKSRLLSDRFSAERPKGSFSTLEIQRTEQGDSAMYLCASRGTGQETQYFGPGTRLLVL.

The rearrangement joins TRBV14 to TRBJ1-1; D remains ambiguous. V dropped 2 bases and J dropped 6 bases, with 13 bases sitting between them. The CDR3 is 14 residues long. Germline V gene data show CDR1 as SGHDN and CDR2 as FVKESK. The CDR3 loop is CASSQTLFVAEAFF. The CDR3 DNA follows: TGTGCCAGCAGCCAAACCCTGTTCGTGGCTGAAGCTTTCTTT.

Ten or more counts support this clonotype. V is TRBV25-1 and J is TRBJ2-5; D may correspond to TRBD1 or TRBD2 (5 bases each). Trimming left V 1 base short and J 2 bases short, with 5 bases between. CDR3 size: 13 residues. The V gene's germline CDR1 is MGHDK and CDR2 SYGVNS. The CDR3 is CASSEWGQETQYF. In DNA, the CDR3 is TGTGCCAGCAGTGAATGGGGGCAAGAGACCCAGTACTTC.

The rearrangement links TRBV12-3 or TRBV12-4 to TRBJ1-5; D call uncertain. CDR3 length equals 14 residues. Trimming took off 6 bases at V and 1 base at J, with 10 bases between the two ends. CDR3 in DNA: TGTGCCAGCAGCTTCCCGGCGAGCAATCAGCCCCAGCATTTT. Protein: CASSFPASNQPQHF.

The chain combines TRBV6-6 with TRBJ2-2, with 8 bases aligning to TRBD1. V was clipped by 6 bases and J by 1 base; unmatched bases: 10. The CDR3 spans 17 residues. Germline CDR1 reads MNHNY; CDR2 reads SVGAGI (reference sequence). Here the CDR3 reads CASRESPGTGNTGELFF. Written as DNA, the CDR3 is TGTGCCAGCAGAGAGAGCCCCGGGACAGGGAACACCGGGGAGCTGTTTTTT.

This clonotype was seen a few times. A much larger clone differs from this one at a single base, so this may be a read error. This rearrangement joins TRBV6-5 to TRBJ2-3; D call uncertain. This CDR3 contains 13 residues. The germline V gene has CDR1 MNHEY and CDR2 SVGAGI. This CDR3 is CASSSFLGSTRYF. As DNA, the CDR3 is TGTGCCAGCAGCTCCTTCCTAGGCAGCACGCGGTATTTT.

The chain couples TRBV20-1 to TRBJ2-5; 8 bases are shared with TRBD2. V lost 3 bases and J lost 2; bases outside the gene matches: 8. CDR1 DFQATT and CDR2 SNEGSKA come from the germline V gene (reference sequence). This CDR3 is 15 amino acids long. The CDR3 sequence: CSASSDSGTQETQYF. DNA for the CDR3: TGCAGTGCTAGCTCGGATAGCGGGACTCAAGAGACCCAGTACTTC.

This clonotype was seen repeatedly, ten times or more. Germline and junction disagree at one end, which may indicate a read error. This rearrangement joins TRBV5-4 to TRBJ2-3; perhaps TRBD1 as D (6 bases). Germline V gene lookup returns CDR1 SGHNT and CDR2 YYREEE (reference sequence). The CDR3 sequence is 15 residues long. The CDR3 protein is CASSDRTVFTDTQYF. Written as DNA, the CDR3 is TGTGCCAGCAGCGATCGGACAGTTTTCACAGATACACAGTATTTT.

The chain recombines TRBV10-3 with TRBJ1-1; D is perhaps TRBD1 (6 bases). This CDR3 comprises 13 residues. Germline V CDR1 and CDR2: ENHRY, SYGVKD. The germline V and J ends were trimmed by 10 bases and 5 bases, with 17 bases remaining between them. The chain's CDR3 is CATDPTGRTEAFF. In DNA, the CDR3 is TGTGCCACAGATCCCACAGGGAGAACTGAAGCTTTCTTT.